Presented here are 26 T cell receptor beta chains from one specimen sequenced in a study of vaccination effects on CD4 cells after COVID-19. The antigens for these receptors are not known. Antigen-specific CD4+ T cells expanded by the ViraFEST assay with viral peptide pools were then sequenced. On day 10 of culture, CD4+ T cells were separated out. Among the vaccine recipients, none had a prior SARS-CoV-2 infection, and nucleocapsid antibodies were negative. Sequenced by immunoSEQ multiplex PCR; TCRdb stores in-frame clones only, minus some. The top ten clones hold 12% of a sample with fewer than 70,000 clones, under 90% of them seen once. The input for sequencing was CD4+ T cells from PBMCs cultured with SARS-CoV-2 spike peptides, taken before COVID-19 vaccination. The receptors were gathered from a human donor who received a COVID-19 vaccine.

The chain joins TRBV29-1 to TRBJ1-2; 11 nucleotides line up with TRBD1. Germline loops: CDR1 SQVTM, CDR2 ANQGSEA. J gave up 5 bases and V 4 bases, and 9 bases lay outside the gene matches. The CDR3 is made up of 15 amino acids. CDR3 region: CSVGGGQGAKYGYTF. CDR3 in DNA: TGCAGCGTTGGGGGAGGACAGGGGGCGAAATATGGCTACACCTTC.

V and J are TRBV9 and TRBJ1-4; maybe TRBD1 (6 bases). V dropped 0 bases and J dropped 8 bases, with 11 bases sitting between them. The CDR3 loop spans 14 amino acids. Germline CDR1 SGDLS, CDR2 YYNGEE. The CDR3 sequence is CASSVGPTGEKLFF. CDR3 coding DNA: TGTGCCAGCAGCGTAGGCCCGACAGGAGAAAAACTGTTTTTT.

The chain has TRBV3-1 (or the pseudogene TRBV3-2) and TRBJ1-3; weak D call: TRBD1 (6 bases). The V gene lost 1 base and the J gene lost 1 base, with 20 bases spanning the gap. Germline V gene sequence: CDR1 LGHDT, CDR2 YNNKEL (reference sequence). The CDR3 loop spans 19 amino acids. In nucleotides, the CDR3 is TGTGCCAGCAGCCAAGTAGCCGTGGGAGGGGGGTCTTCTGGAAACACCATATATTTT. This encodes CASSQVAVGGGSSGNTIYF.

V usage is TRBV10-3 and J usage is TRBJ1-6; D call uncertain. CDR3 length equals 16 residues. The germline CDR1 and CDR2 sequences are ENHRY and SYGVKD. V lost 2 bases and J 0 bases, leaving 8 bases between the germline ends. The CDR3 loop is CAISELGSSYNSPLHF. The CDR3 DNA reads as TGTGCCATCAGTGAGCTAGGGAGCTCCTATAATTCACCCCTCCACTTT.

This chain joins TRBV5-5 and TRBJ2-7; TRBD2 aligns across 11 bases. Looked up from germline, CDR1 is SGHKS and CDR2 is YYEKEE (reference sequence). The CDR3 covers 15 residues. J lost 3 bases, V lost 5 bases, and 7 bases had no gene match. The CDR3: CASRGGLADYYEQYV. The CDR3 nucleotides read TGTGCCAGCAGGGGGGGACTAGCGGACTACTACGAGCAGTACGTC.

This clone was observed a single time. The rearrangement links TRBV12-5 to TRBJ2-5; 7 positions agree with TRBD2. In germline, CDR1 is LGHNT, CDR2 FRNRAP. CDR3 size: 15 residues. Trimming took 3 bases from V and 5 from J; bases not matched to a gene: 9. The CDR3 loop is CASGFSARGRETQYF. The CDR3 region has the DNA TGTGCTAGTGGTTTTTCCGCGCGGGGGAGGGAGACCCAGTACTTC.

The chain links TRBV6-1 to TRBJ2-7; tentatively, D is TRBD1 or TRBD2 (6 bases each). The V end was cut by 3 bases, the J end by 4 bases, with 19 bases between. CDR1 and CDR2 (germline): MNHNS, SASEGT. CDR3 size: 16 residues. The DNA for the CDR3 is TGTGCCAGCAGTGACCCGAGGGGGGTCATGAGATACGAGCAGTACGTC. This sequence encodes CASSDPRGVMRYEQYV.

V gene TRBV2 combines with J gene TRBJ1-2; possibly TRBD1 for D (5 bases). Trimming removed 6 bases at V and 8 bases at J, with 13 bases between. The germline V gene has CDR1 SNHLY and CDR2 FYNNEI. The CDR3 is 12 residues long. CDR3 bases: TGTGCCAGCAGCCTGGCATGGGGGGGCTACACCTTC. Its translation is CASSLAWGGYTF. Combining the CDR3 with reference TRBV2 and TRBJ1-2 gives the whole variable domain EPEVTQTPSHQVTQMGQEVILRCVPISNHLYFYWYRQILGQKVEFLVSFYNNEISEKSEIFDDQFSVERPDGSNFTLKIRSTKLEDSAMYFCASSLAWGGYTFGSGTRLTVV.

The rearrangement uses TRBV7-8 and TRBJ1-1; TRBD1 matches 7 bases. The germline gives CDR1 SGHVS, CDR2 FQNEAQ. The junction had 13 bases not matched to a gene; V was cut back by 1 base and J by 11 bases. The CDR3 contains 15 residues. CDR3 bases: TGTGCCAGCAGCTTAGTTCAGGGGGGTAGGGCTGCTGCTTTCTTT. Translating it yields CASSLVQGGRAAAFF.

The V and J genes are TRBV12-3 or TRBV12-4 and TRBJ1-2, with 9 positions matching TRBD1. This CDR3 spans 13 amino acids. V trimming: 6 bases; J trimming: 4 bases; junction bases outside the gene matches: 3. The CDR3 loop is CASSQQGAYGYTF. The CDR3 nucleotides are TGTGCCAGCAGCCAACAGGGGGCCTATGGCTACACCTTC.

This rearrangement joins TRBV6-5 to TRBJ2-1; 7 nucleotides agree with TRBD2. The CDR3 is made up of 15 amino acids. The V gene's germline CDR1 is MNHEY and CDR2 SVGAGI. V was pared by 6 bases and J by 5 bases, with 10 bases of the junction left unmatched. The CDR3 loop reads CASRRLAVNDNEQFF. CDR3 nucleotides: TGTGCCAGCAGGAGACTAGCTGTGAACGACAATGAGCAGTTCTTC.

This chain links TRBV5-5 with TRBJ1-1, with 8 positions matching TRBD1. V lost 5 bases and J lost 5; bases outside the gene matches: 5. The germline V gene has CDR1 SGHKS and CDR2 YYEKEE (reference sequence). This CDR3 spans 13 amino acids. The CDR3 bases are TGTGCCAGCAGGTCGACAGGGGAAACTGAAGCTTTCTTT. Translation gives CASRSTGETEAFF.

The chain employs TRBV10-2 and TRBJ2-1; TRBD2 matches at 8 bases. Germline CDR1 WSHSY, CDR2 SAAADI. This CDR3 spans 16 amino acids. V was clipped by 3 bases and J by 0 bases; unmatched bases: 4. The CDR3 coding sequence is TGCGCCAGCAGTGACCCGAGCGGGAGCTCCTACAATGAGCAGTTCTTC. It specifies CASSDPSGSSYNEQFF.

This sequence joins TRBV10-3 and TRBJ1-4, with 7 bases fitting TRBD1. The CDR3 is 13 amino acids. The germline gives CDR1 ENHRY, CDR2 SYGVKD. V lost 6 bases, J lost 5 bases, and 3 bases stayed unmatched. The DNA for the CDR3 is TGTGCCATCAGGGGACAGTTAAATGAAAAACTGTTTTTT. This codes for CAIRGQLNEKLFF.

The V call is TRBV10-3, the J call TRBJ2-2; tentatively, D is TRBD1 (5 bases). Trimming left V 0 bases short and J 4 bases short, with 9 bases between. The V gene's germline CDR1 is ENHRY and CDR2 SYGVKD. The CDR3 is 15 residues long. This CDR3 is CAISESQVPTGELFF. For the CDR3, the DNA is TGTGCCATCAGTGAGTCACAGGTCCCCACCGGGGAGCTGTTTTTT.

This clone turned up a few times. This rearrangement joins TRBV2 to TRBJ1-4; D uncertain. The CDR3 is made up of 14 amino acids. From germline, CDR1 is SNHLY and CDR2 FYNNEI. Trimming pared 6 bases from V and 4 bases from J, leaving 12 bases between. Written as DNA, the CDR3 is TGTGCCAGCAGAAAGTCATTGGGTAATGAAAAACTGTTTTTT. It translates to CASRKSLGNEKLFF.

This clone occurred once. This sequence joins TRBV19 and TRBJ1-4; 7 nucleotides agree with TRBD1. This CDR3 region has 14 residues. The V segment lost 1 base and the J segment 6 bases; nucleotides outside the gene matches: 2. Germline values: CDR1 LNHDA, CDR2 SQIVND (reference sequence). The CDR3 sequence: CASSIGTGDEKLFF. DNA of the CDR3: TGTGCCAGTAGTATAGGGACAGGCGATGAAAAACTGTTTTTT.

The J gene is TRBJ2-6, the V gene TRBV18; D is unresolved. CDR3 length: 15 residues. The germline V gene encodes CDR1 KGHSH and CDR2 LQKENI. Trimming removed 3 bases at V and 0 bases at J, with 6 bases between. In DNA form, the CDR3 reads TGTGCCAGCTCACCCTCCCGCTCTGGGGCCAACGTCCTGACTTTC. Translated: CASSPSRSGANVLTF.

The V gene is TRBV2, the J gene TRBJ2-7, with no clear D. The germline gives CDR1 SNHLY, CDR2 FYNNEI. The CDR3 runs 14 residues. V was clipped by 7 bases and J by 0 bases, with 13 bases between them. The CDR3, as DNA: TGTGCCAGCAAAGCCCTTCGTAGCTCCTACGAGCAGTACGTC. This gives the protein CASKALRSSYEQYV.

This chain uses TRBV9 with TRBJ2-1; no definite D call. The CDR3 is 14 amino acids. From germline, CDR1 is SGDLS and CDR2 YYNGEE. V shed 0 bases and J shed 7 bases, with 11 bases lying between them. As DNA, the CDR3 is TGTGCCAGCAGCGTAGGAAATAGCAGAAATGAGCAGTTCTTC. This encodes CASSVGNSRNEQFF.

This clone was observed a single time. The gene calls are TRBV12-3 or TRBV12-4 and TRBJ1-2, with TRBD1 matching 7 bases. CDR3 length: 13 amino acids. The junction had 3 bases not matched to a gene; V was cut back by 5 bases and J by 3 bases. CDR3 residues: CASSEGQYYGYTF. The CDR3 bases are TGTGCCAGCAGTGAGGGACAGTACTATGGCTACACCTTC.

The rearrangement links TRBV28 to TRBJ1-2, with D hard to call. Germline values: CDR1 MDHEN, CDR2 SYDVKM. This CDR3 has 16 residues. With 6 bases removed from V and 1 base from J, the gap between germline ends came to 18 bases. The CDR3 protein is CASSRAGGPLNYGYTF. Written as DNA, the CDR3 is TGTGCCAGCAGCCGTGCCGGTGGGCCCCTTAACTATGGCTACACCTTC.

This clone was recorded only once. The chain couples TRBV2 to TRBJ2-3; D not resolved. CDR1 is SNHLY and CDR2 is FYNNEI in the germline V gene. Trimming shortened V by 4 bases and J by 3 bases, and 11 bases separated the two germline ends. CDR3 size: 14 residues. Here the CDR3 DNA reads TGTGCCAGCAGTGCGGTACTCACGACAGATACGCAGTATTTT. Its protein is CASSAVLTTDTQYF.

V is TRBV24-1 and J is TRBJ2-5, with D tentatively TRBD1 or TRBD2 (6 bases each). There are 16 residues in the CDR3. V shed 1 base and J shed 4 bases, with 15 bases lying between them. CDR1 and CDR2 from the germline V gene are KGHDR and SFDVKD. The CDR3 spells CATSDFDGGRGETQYF. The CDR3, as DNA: TGTGCCACCAGTGATTTTGACGGGGGCCGCGGAGAGACCCAGTACTTC.

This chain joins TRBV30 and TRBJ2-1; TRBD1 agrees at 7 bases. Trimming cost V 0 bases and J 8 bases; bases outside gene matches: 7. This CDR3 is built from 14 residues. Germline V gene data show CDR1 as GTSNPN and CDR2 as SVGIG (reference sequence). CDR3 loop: CAWSVQGRRDEQFF. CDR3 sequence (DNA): TGTGCCTGGAGTGTACAGGGGCGTAGGGATGAGCAGTTCTTC.

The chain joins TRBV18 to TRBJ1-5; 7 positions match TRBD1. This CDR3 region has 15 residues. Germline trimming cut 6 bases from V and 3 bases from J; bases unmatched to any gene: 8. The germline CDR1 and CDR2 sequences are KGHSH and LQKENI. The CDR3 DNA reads TGTGCCAGCTCCCTCCAGGGGGTGGTCAATCAGCCCCAGCATTTT. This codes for CASSLQGVVNQPQHF.